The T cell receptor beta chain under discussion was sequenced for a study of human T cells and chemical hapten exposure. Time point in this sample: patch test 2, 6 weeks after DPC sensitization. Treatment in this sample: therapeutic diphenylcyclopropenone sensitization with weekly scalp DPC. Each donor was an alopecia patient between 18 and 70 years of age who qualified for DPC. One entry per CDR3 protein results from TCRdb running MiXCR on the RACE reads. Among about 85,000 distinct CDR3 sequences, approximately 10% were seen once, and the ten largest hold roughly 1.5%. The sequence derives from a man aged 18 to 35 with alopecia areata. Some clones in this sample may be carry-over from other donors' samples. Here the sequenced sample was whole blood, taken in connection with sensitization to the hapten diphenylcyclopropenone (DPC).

The CDR3 DNA reads TGTGCCAGCAGGTCTCCCAATGAGCAGTTCTTC. Translation: CASRSPNEQFF. V and J are TRBV28 and TRBJ2-1; D is unclear. The CDR3 contains 11 residues. The germline V gene encodes CDR1 MDHEN and CDR2 SYDVKM. The V gene lost 6 bases and the J gene lost 6 bases, with 6 bases spanning the gap. Looking up the rest from reference TRBV28 and TRBJ2-1 gives the full variable domain: DVKVTQSSRYLVKRTGEKVFLECVQDMDHENMFWYRQDPGLGLRLIYFSYDVKMKEKGDIPEGYSVSREKKERFSLILESASTNQTSMYLCASRSPNEQFFGPGTRLTVL.